This TCR beta chain was identified during a study of cytomegalovirus exposure and HLA in healthy donors. Study-wide findings and caveats: Researchers left out some V segments, among them TRBV6-2 and TRBV6-3, as indistinguishable. Likely technical artifact: a cluster of highly shared sequence variants.

Points on this clone: The target antigen is unknown.

PCR primers comprised 60 Vbeta and 13 Jbeta primers. Original processing methods: Later, 65 million to 85 million unique TCR beta chains were counted in an analysis, and roughly 11 million of them were shared. TCRdb keeps only in-frame clones here, not all; method: immunoSEQ multiplex PCR. The DNA gave D and trimming, while V, J and clone size come from that table. The table includes 75,000 to 90,000 clones, 60% to 85% detected once. The CDR3 is 14 residues long. Trimming took off 10 bases at V and 1 base at J, with 16 bases between the two ends. Germline CDR1 and CDR2: MDHEN and SYDVKM. Sample: PBMCs. This receptor was identified in a man aged 35 to 55 in good health and CMV-seronegative. The chain carries TRBV28 and TRBJ1-1; TRBD1 might be the D (6 bases). The CDR3 nucleotides read TGTGCCACGAGGTGGGGGGGCACGAACACTGAAGCTTTCTTT. Protein product: CATRWGGTNTEAFF.